Reported below is one TCR beta chain. CDR3 length equals 15 residues. CDR1 is SGHKS and CDR2 is YYEKEE in the germline V gene (reference sequence). V was shortened by 0 bases and J by 10 bases, with 17 bases between the two germline ends. Original processing methods: Nucleated cell counts were estimated from reference gene primer amplification. Clones were sequenced by immunoSEQ multiplex PCR, and TCRdb holds only the in-frame ones, with some missing. The DNA was the basis for D and trimming; V, J and clone size are from that table. The repertoire holds around 200,000 clones, with roughly 90% as singletons. These data originate in a study of blood T cell repertoires in COVID-19. Across the study: The samples span acute and convalescent COVID-19 from the United States, Italy and Spain.

Those enrolled in Seattle joined during active infection and were followed longitudinally afterward. This TCR derives from a woman aged 60 to 75 with COVID-19, enrolled during active disease. The specimen sequenced was peripheral blood. V usage is TRBV5-5 and J usage is TRBJ1-5; maybe TRBD1 (5 bases). CDR3 bases: TGTGCCAGCAGCTTGGACAGGTCTGCAGTTTTCCCCCAGCATTTT. Translated, it gives CASSLDRSAVFPQHF.